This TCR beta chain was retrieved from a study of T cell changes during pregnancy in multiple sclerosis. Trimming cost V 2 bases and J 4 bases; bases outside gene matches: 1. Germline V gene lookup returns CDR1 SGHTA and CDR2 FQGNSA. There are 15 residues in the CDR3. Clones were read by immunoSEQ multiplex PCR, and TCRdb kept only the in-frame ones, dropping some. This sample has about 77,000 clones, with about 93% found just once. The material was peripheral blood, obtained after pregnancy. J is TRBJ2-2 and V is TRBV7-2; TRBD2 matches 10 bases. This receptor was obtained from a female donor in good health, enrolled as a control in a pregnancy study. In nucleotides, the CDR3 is TGTGCCAGCAGCTTAAGCGGGAGGGGCACCGGGGAGCTGTTTTTT. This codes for CASSLSGRGTGELFF.